This T cell receptor beta chain derives from a study of shared clonotypes between healthy human individuals. Overall study: The cohort comprised a couple of women and a few men. Their ages spanned 18 to 49 years.

Repertoires were generated with immunoSEQ multiplex PCR, while TCRdb's copy carries only in-frame clones and drops some. The data hold approximately 500,000 clones, with around 79% observed a single time. The CDR3 consists of 16 residues. Trimming took off 0 bases at V and 1 base at J, with 10 bases between the two ends. Germline V gene lookup returns CDR1 MNHEY and CDR2 SMNVEV (reference sequence). The study enrolled healthy HIV-negative adults without recent acute infections or vaccinations as donors. This sequence joins TRBV27 and TRBJ1-3; TRBD1 might be the D (5 bases). Sequenced material: PBMCs. The receptor was isolated from a woman aged 40 to 50 in good health. Some clones in this sample may be carry-over from other donors' samples. This CDR3 reads CASSLSGGVSGNTIYF. The CDR3 DNA is TGTGCCAGCAGTTTATCGGGGGGGGTGTCTGGAAACACCATATATTTT.